Each of the 22 T cell receptor beta chains below was sequenced from the same sample in a study of OX40 agonist ivuxolimab in advanced cancers. Clones were sequenced by immunoSEQ multiplex PCR, and TCRdb holds only the in-frame ones, with some missing. The table lists about 83,000 clones, about 86% of them singletons. Here the sequenced sample was CD4+ or CD8+ T cells sorted from blood, taken in a trial of the OX40 agonist ivuxolimab. These TCRs come from an adult with an advanced solid tumor such as melanoma, head and neck, liver or kidney cancer.

V usage is TRBV2 and J usage is TRBJ2-3, with 7 bases aligning to TRBD1. J gave up 1 base and V 6 bases, and 4 bases lay outside the gene matches. The CDR3 is made up of 14 amino acids. Germline V lookup: CDR1 SNHLY, CDR2 FYNNEI. The CDR3 protein is CASRGDSGTDTQYF. CDR3 bases: TGTGCCAGCAGGGGGGACAGCGGCACAGATACGCAGTATTTT.

The V call is TRBV4-1, the J call TRBJ1-5; 7 positions agree with TRBD1. The V gene end was trimmed by 4 bases and the J gene end by 6 bases; junction bases not matched to a gene: 6. Per germline, CDR1 MGHRA and CDR2 YSYEKL. The CDR3 totals 14 residues. CDR3 bases: TGCGCCAGCAGCCCGACAGGGCAGGGTCAGCCCCAGCATTTT. Translated, it gives CASSPTGQGQPQHF.

J is TRBJ1-4 and V is TRBV5-3, with 7 positions matching TRBD1. TRBV5-3 is designated an ORF whose function remains uncertain. V was clipped by 4 bases and J by 6 bases; unmatched bases: 15. The CDR3 consists of 17 residues. The CDR3 protein is CARSPCLTQGEDEKLFF. The DNA of the CDR3 is TGTGCCAGAAGCCCCTGTCTAACTCAGGGGGAGGATGAAAAACTGTTTTTT.

The chain combines TRBV6-1 with TRBJ1-1, with a possible D match to TRBD1 (5 bases). V was trimmed by 2 bases and J by 2 bases, leaving 9 bases between them. Germline V gene sequence: CDR1 MNHNS, CDR2 SASEGT. The CDR3 has 14 residues. The CDR3 is CASSEPGINTEAFF. The CDR3 coding sequence is TGTGCCAGCAGTGAACCAGGGATTAACACTGAAGCTTTCTTT.

The rearrangement links TRBV9 to TRBJ2-5, with D uncertain. Trimming removed 0 bases from V and 3 bases from J, with 6 bases in between. The CDR3 loop spans 13 amino acids. Germline CDR1 is SGDLS and CDR2 is YYNGEE. The CDR3 loop reads CASSVGVEETQYF. The DNA for the CDR3 is TGTGCCAGCAGCGTAGGAGTAGAAGAGACCCAGTACTTC.

The CDR3 bases are TGTGCCAGCAGCTTATTGGCAGCCGCTGGAAACACCATATATTTT. It codes for CASSLLAAAGNTIYF. The V call is TRBV7-6, the J call TRBJ1-3; no clear D gene. CDR1 and CDR2 (germline): SGHVS, FNYEAQ. The V and J ends lost 2 bases and 2 bases respectively, with 10 bases between them. This CDR3 spans 15 amino acids.

This clone was counted only a few times. This chain joins TRBV27 and TRBJ1-1; the D gene is possibly TRBD1 (5 bases). V lost 4 bases and J 10 bases, leaving 10 bases between the germline ends. Germline V gene data show CDR1 as MNHEY and CDR2 as SMNVEV (reference sequence). The CDR3 contains 11 residues. In nucleotides, the CDR3 is TGTGCCAGCAGTTCCCTTGGGGGAGCTTTCTTT. Amino acid sequence: CASSSLGGAFF.

The chain links TRBV6-5 to TRBJ1-6; no reliable D call. Germline assignment: CDR1 MNHEY and CDR2 SVGAGI. The germline V and J ends were trimmed by 7 bases and 1 base, with 2 bases remaining between them. CDR3 length: 12 residues. The CDR3 DNA sequence: TGTGCCAGCATGTCCTATAATTCACCCCTCCACTTT. Encoded protein: CASMSYNSPLHF.

In its sample, this clone was seen a few times. V gene TRBV11-2 combines with J gene TRBJ1-1; no clear D. The V and J ends lost 1 base and 3 bases respectively, with 9 bases between them. Germline assignment: CDR1 SGHAT and CDR2 FQNNGV. The CDR3 has 14 amino acids. Written as DNA, the CDR3 is TGTGCCAGCAGCTTAGCGGGCGGCTACACTGAAGCTTTCTTT. This gives the protein CASSLAGGYTEAFF. The full variable domain, in which reference TRBV11-2 and TRBJ1-1 provide the parts outside the CDR3, is EAGVAQSPRYKIIEKRQSVAFWCNPISGHATLYWYQQILGQGPKLLIQFQNNGVVDDSQLPKDRFSAERLKGVDSTLKIQPAKLEDSAVYLCASSLAGGYTEAFFGQGTRLTVV.

This clone was counted a single time. J is TRBJ1-4 and V is TRBV30; TRBD1 matches 10 bases. V shed 5 bases, J shed 8 bases, and the junction held 14 bases outside the gene matches. CDR1 GTSNPN and CDR2 SVGIG come from the germline V gene (reference sequence). The CDR3 contains 16 residues. CDR3 sequence (DNA): TGTGCCTGGGCCTACCCCGGGGACAGGGGAAAGGAAAAACTGTTTTTT. As protein: CAWAYPGDRGKEKLFF.

The V call is TRBV6-6, the J call TRBJ2-2, with D possibly TRBD2 on 6 matching bases. The germline V gene has CDR1 MNHNY and CDR2 SVGAGI (reference sequence). CDR3 size: 16 residues. V dropped 2 bases and J dropped 7 bases, with 17 bases sitting between them. The CDR3 sequence: CASSYQTVAANGELFF. CDR3 in DNA: TGTGCCAGCAGTTACCAAACGGTAGCGGCGAACGGGGAGCTGTTTTTT.

This clone was seen only once. Other DNA sequences in the same sample also yield this CDR3. The chain recombines TRBV6-1 with TRBJ1-4; a weak D match, TRBD1 (6 bases). The germline V gene has CDR1 MNHNS and CDR2 SASEGT. Trimming pared 10 bases from V and 3 bases from J, leaving 12 bases between. There are 13 residues in the CDR3. In DNA, the CDR3 is TGTGCCATCAACAGGGCGCCTAATGAAAAACTGTTTTTT. Translation: CAINRAPNEKLFF.

This clone was recorded a few times. This chain uses TRBV5-4 with TRBJ1-1; D uncertain. The CDR3 contains 14 residues. The V end lost 0 bases, the J end lost 5 bases, and 11 bases lay between the germline ends. The germline V gene encodes CDR1 SGHNT and CDR2 YYREEE (reference sequence). The CDR3 sequence: CASSLDPGRTEAFF. The CDR3 bases are TGTGCCAGCAGCTTGGATCCAGGTCGGACTGAAGCTTTCTTT.

There are a few counts of this clone. This chain joins TRBV18 and TRBJ2-7, with 12 positions matching TRBD1. Looked up from germline, CDR1 is KGHSH and CDR2 is LQKENI. The V and J ends lost 3 bases and 4 bases, in that order; junction bases with no gene match: 1. This CDR3 comprises 14 residues. This CDR3 reads CASSPGQGAYEQYF. The DNA of the CDR3 is TGTGCCAGCTCACCGGGACAGGGGGCATACGAGCAGTACTTC.

The count of this clone is one. The chain has TRBV7-6 and TRBJ2-1; no definite D call. This CDR3 region has 16 residues. Trimming took off 1 base at V and 4 bases at J, with 14 bases between the two ends. Germline CDR1 and CDR2: SGHVS and FNYEAQ. The CDR3 sequence is CASSLVGPSAYNEQFF. The DNA of the CDR3 is TGTGCCAGCAGCTTAGTAGGACCGAGCGCTTACAATGAGCAGTTCTTC. The full variable domain, with the rest looked up from reference TRBV7-6 and TRBJ2-1, is GAGVSQSPRYKVTKRGQDVALRCDPISGHVSLYWYRQALGQGPEFLTYFNYEAQQDKSGLPNDRFSAERPEGSISTLTIQRTEQRDSAMYRCASSLVGPSAYNEQFFGPGTRLTVL.

This clone is a singleton in its sample. V and J are TRBV15 and TRBJ1-2; unclear D gene. Germline CDR1 is LNHNV and CDR2 is YYDKDF (reference sequence). Trimming took off 1 base at V and 4 bases at J, with 10 bases between the two ends. The CDR3 is made up of 14 amino acids. For the CDR3, the DNA is TGTGCCACCAGCAGAGGCGGCGAATTCTATGGCTACACCTTC. This translates into CATSRGGEFYGYTF.

The rearrangement uses TRBV9 and TRBJ1-2; a possible D gene is TRBD1 (5 bases). The germline V gene has CDR1 SGDLS and CDR2 YYNGEE. The CDR3 sequence is 13 residues long. V was trimmed by 3 bases and J by 3 bases, leaving 9 bases between them. Here the CDR3 reads CASSEGGDYGYTF. As DNA, the CDR3 is TGTGCCAGCAGCGAAGGAGGGGACTATGGCTACACCTTC.

This chain links TRBV4-1 with TRBJ1-5; 8 bases align to TRBD1. This CDR3 has 15 residues. With V trimmed by 4 bases and J by 7 bases, 9 bases remained unmatched. The germline V gene encodes CDR1 MGHRA and CDR2 YSYEKL. The CDR3 nucleotides are TGCGCCAGCAGCCGAGGACAGGGAAGAGGGCAGCCCCAGCATTTT. Translating it yields CASSRGQGRGQPQHF.

This chain links TRBV28 with TRBJ1-1, with 7 nucleotides matching TRBD1. Germline V gene data show CDR1 as MDHEN and CDR2 as SYDVKM. This CDR3 is built from 11 residues. Trimming took 7 bases from V and 8 from J; bases not matched to a gene: 4. CDR3 sequence (DNA): TGTGCCAGCATCACGGGACAGGAAGCTTTCTTT. It translates to CASITGQEAFF. Together with reference TRBV28 and TRBJ1-1, the CDR3 gives the full variable domain: DVKVTQSSRYLVKRTGEKVFLECVQDMDHENMFWYRQDPGLGLRLIYFSYDVKMKEKGDIPEGYSVSREKKERFSLILESASTNQTSMYLCASITGQEAFFGQGTRLTVV.

The rearrangement uses TRBV19 and TRBJ1-6; D is uncertain. This CDR3 comprises 13 residues. Germline V gene lookup returns CDR1 LNHDA and CDR2 SQIVND (reference sequence). Trimming shortened V by 5 bases and J by 11 bases, and 13 bases separated the two germline ends. The CDR3 protein is CASSGGGSTPLHF. The CDR3 region has the DNA TGTGCCAGTAGTGGAGGCGGTAGTACACCCCTCCACTTT. Looking up the rest from reference TRBV19 and TRBJ1-6 gives the full variable domain: DGGITQSPKYLFRKEGQNVTLSCEQNLNHDAMYWYRQDPGQGLRLIYYSQIVNDFQKGDIAEGYSVSREKKESFPLTVTSAQKNPTAFYLCASSGGGSTPLHFGNGTRLTVT.

The gene calls are TRBV5-6 and TRBJ2-3; 9 positions agree with TRBD2. The CDR3 loop spans 16 amino acids. V trimming: 0 bases; J trimming: 4 bases; junction bases outside the gene matches: 6. Germline loops: CDR1 SGHDT, CDR2 YYEEEE. CDR3: CASSLGLAGDADTQYF. CDR3 in DNA: TGTGCCAGCAGCTTGGGTTTAGCGGGGGACGCAGATACGCAGTATTTT. Based on the CDR3 plus reference TRBV5-6 and TRBJ2-3, the full variable domain is DAGVTQSPTHLIKTRGQQVTLRCSPKSGHDTVSWYQQALGQGPQFIFQYYEEEERQRGNFPDRFSGHQFPNYSSELNVNALLLGDSALYLCASSLGLAGDADTQYFGPGTRLTVL.

The chain joins TRBV6-5 to TRBJ1-4, with D possibly being TRBD1 (6 bases). Germline CDR1 and CDR2: MNHEY and SVGAGI. The length of the CDR3 is 15 residues. V gave up 2 bases and J gave up 6 bases, with 13 bases separating them. The CDR3, as DNA: TGTGCCAGCAGTTACCGGGGGGCGCAATATGAAAAACTGTTTTTT. Protein sequence: CASSYRGAQYEKLFF.